The clone carrying this T cell receptor beta chain has a handful of counts. Antigen: not known. TCRdb independently ran MiXCR on the RT-PCR reads; one entry per CDR3 protein. This table holds 650,000 or so distinct CDR3 sequences, about 15% found once. V dropped 7 bases and J dropped 6 bases, with 13 bases sitting between them. CDR3 length: 13 residues. Germline V CDR1 and CDR2: MNHEY, SVGEGT. The data originate from a study of response to subunit inactivated influenza vaccine. The study's findings and limits: The authors put forward the suggestion that each seasonal influenza vaccination may bring in only a limited number of new T cells.

The specimen comprised PBMCs from blood, sampled 14 to 15 days before vaccination. The sequence was obtained from a man between 50 and 59 years old who received an inactivated influenza vaccine. The V gene is TRBV6-2 or TRBV6-3, the J gene TRBJ2-1; D is ambiguous. CDR3 amino acids: CASIPPLGNEQFF. The CDR3 DNA reads as TGTGCCAGCATTCCCCCTCTGGGCAATGAGCAGTTCTTC.